The 2 T cell receptor beta chains given below trace back to one sample, sequenced in a study of T cells in Graves' hyperthyroidism and ophthalmopathy. Amplification of TCR beta CDR3 regions was performed using RNA transcripts as template. In the first-round RT-PCR of the TCR CDR3, the HTBI primer set was used. A single record per CDR3 protein comes from TCRdb applying MiXCR to the multiplex PCR reads. This table has roughly 840,000 distinct CDR3 sequences, 38% appearing once. The specimen was blood. The receptors stem from a man younger than 35 with Graves' hyperthyroidism.

The gene calls are TRBV14 and TRBJ1-1; D remains unclear. CDR1 and CDR2 (germline): SGHDN, FVKESK. With 1 base removed from V and 6 bases from J, the gap between germline ends came to 9 bases. The CDR3 consists of 13 residues. The DNA for the CDR3 is TGTGCCAGCAGCCAAGGGTGGTTGGCTGAAGCTTTCTTT. This gives the protein CASSQGWLAEAFF. Full variable domain (rest looked up from reference TRBV14 and TRBJ1-1): EAGVTQFPSHSVIEKGQTVTLRCDPISGHDNLYWYRRVMGKEIKFLLHFVKESKQDESGMPNNRFLAERTGGTYSTLKVQPAELEDSGVYFCASSQGWLAEAFFGQGTRLTVV.

This clonotype was observed a handful of times. The chain carries TRBV19 and TRBJ2-7; TRBD2 matches 10 bases. The V segment lost 6 bases and the J segment 5 bases; nucleotides outside the gene matches: 10. This CDR3 spans 15 amino acids. From germline, CDR1 is LNHDA and CDR2 SQIVND (reference sequence). The CDR3 bases are TGTGCCAGTAGCCAGGGACTAGCGAATCGTCACGAGCAGTACTTC. This sequence encodes CASSQGLANRHEQYF.